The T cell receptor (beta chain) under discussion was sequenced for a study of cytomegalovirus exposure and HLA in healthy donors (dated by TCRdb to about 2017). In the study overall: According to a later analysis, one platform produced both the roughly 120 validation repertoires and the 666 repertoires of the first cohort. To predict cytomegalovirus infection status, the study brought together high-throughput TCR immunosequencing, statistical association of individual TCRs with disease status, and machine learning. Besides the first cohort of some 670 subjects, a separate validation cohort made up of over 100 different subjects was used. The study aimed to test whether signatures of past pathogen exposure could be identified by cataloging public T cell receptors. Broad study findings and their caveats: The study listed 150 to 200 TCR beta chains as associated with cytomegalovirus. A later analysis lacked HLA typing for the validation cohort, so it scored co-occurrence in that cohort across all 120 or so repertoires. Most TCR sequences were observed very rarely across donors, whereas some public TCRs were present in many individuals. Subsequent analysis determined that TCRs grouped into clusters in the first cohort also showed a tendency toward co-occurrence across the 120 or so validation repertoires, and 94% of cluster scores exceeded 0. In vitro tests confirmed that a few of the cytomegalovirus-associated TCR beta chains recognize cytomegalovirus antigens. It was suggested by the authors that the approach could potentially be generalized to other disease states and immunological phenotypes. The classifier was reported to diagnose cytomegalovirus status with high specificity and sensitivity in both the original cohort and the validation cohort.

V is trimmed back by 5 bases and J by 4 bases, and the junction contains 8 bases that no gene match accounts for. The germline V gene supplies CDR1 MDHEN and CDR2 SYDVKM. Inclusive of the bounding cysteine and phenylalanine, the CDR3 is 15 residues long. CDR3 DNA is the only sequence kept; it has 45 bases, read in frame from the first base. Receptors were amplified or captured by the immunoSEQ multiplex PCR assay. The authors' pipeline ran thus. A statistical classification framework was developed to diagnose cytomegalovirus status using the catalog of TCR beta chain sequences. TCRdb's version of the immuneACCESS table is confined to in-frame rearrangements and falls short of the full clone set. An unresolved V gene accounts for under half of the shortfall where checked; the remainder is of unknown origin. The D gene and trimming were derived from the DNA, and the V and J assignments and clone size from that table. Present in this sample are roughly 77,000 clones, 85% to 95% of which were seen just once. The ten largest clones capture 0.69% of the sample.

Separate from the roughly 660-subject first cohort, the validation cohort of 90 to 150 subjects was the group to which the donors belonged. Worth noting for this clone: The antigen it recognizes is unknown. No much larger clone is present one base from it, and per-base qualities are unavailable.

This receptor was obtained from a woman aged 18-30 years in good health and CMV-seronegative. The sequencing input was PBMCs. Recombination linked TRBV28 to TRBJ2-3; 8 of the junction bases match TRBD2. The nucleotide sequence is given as TGTGCCAGCAGTGGATTCGGGACTAGTTCAGATACGCAGTATTTT. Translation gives CASSGFGTSSDTQYF.